This passage covers 23 T cell receptor beta chains from one sample sequenced in a study of CD8 T cells in Susac syndrome. Reverse transcription used roughly 0.45 to 1 ug RNA and random hexamers. Using its own MiXCR run on the immunoSEQ multiplex PCR reads, TCRdb lists one record per CDR3 protein. This table holds about 120,000 distinct CDR3 sequences, over 85% found once. The source material was CD8+ T cells from PBMCs. These receptor sequences come from a human donor with Susac syndrome.

The rearrangement links TRBV5-6 to TRBJ2-4; 8 positions agree with TRBD1. Trimming removed 4 bases from V and 9 bases from J; junction bases left unmatched: 3. The CDR3 is 12 residues long. Germline V gene data show CDR1 as SGHDT and CDR2 as YYEEEE. CDR3 residues: CASSQTGGIQYF. Here the CDR3 DNA reads TGTGCCAGCAGCCAAACAGGGGGCATTCAGTACTTC.

The genes are TRBV12-3 or TRBV12-4 and TRBJ2-5; TRBD2 is a possible D gene (6 bases). CDR3 length: 14 residues. Trimming stripped 3 bases from V and 2 bases from J, with 10 bases between. The CDR3 here is CASSFGGKQETQYF. In nucleotides, the CDR3 is TGTGCCAGCAGTTTCGGCGGGAAACAAGAGACCCAGTACTTC.

V and J are TRBV4-3 and TRBJ2-7, with D hard to call. The V gene's germline CDR1 is LGHNA and CDR2 YSLEER. V was trimmed by 0 bases and J by 2 bases, leaving 11 bases between them. This CDR3 has 15 residues. The CDR3 loop reads CASSQDASGTYEQYF. The CDR3, as DNA: TGCGCCAGCAGCCAAGATGCATCAGGAACCTACGAGCAGTACTTC.

The chain links TRBV12-3 or TRBV12-4 to TRBJ2-2, with D hard to call. The CDR3 is 15 amino acids. With 5 bases removed from V and 3 bases from J, the gap between germline ends came to 13 bases. The CDR3 DNA reads TGTGCCAGCAGTCACGATGGCATCTACACCGGGGAGCTGTTTTTT. Protein product: CASSHDGIYTGELFF.

This chain uses TRBV9 with TRBJ2-7, with 9 bases that match TRBD2. CDR1 SGDLS and CDR2 YYNGEE come from the germline V gene. The J segment lost 7 bases and the V segment lost 0 bases, leaving 5 bases of the junction unmatched. The CDR3 contains 14 residues. The chain's CDR3 is CASSVGLADREQYF. CDR3 in DNA: TGTGCCAGCAGCGTAGGACTAGCGGACAGAGAGCAGTACTTC.

The V and J genes are TRBV29-1 and TRBJ2-7, with D perhaps TRBD2 (5 bases). From germline, CDR1 is SQVTM and CDR2 ANQGSEA. The V and J ends lost 0 bases and 6 bases respectively, with 9 bases between them. CDR3 length equals 12 residues. The CDR3 region is CSVEDSGSEQYF. CDR3 bases: TGCAGCGTTGAAGATTCTGGGAGCGAGCAGTACTTC.

The rearrangement joins TRBV7-8 to TRBJ2-3; TRBD2 matches 13 bases. With V trimmed by 5 bases and J by 4 bases, 3 bases remained unmatched. Germline V gene sequence: CDR1 SGHVS, CDR2 FQNEAQ. CDR3 length: 15 amino acids. This chain's CDR3 is CASSLGTSGADTQYF. The CDR3 DNA reads TGTGCCAGCAGCCTGGGGACTAGCGGGGCAGATACGCAGTATTTT.

The V gene is TRBV5-8, the J gene TRBJ2-3; the match to TRBD2 covers 11 bases. Unmatched junction bases numbered 9, after V lost 4 bases and J lost 5 bases. CDR3 size: 16 residues. The V gene's germline CDR1 is SGHTS and CDR2 YDEGEE. CDR3 amino acids: CASSVVAGGPGDTQYF. CDR3 in DNA: TGTGCCAGCAGCGTAGTAGCGGGAGGGCCGGGAGATACGCAGTATTTT. The entire variable domain, with the rest obtained from reference TRBV5-8 and TRBJ2-3, is as follows: EAGVTQSPTHLIKTRGQQATLRCSPISGHTSVYWYQQALGLGLQFLLWYDEGEERNRGNFPPRFSGRQFPNYSSELNVNALELEDSALYLCASSVVAGGPGDTQYFGPGTRLTVL.

This clonotype has just one count. This chain uses TRBV24-1 with TRBJ1-1; 8 bases map to TRBD1. The CDR3 covers 13 residues. Germline loops: CDR1 KGHDR, CDR2 SFDVKD. The V gene end was trimmed by 10 bases and the J gene end by 0 bases; junction bases not matched to a gene: 3. The CDR3 nucleotides are TGTGCCACGCGGACAGGGATGAACACTGAAGCTTTCTTT. Translated: CATRTGMNTEAFF.

The rearrangement uses TRBV4-1 and TRBJ2-2; tentatively, D is TRBD2 (5 bases). Per the germline V gene, CDR1 is MGHRA and CDR2 is YSYEKL. The CDR3 runs 19 residues. V lost 4 bases, J lost 4 bases, and 25 bases lay in between. The CDR3 DNA sequence: TGCGCCAGCAGCCTAAAGGGAGTAGGGTTCGTACCTATCACCGGGGAGCTGTTTTTT. As protein: CASSLKGVGFVPITGELFF.

The rearrangement uses TRBV6-5 and TRBJ2-1; TRBD2 matches at 9 bases. The ends lost 4 bases at V and 8 bases at J; junction bases unmatched: 9. This CDR3 contains 15 residues. Germline CDR1 is MNHEY and CDR2 is SVGAGI. CDR3 sequence (DNA): TGTGCCAGCAGTTCCCAGGCGGGAGGGTACCATGAGCAGTTCTTC. Translation gives CASSSQAGGYHEQFF.

On this clonotype itself: A read error is likely, as this CDR3 ends without the conserved phenylalanine or tryptophan. The CDR3 DNA reads TGTGCCAGCAGCCAAGATTTAGCTAGCGGGTATAGCACAGATACGCAGTATTCT. Protein product: CASSQDLASGYSTDTQYS. This chain connects TRBV14 to TRBJ2-3; 8 bases map to TRBD2. CDR1 SGHDN and CDR2 FVKESK come from the germline V gene. The CDR3 length is 18 residues. Trimming removed 0 bases from V and 0 bases from J; junction bases left unmatched: 8.

This chain links TRBV14 with TRBJ2-3; D remains unclear. The CDR3 length is 15 residues. V lost 0 bases and J lost 3, with 10 bases in between. Per the germline V gene, CDR1 is SGHDN and CDR2 is FVKESK. The CDR3 reads CASSQEFGGTDTQYF. The CDR3 DNA reads as TGTGCCAGCAGCCAAGAGTTCGGCGGAACAGATACGCAGTATTTT.

The chain couples TRBV6-5 to TRBJ1-5; TRBD1 is a possible D gene (6 bases). This CDR3 has 17 amino acids. CDR1 is MNHEY and CDR2 is SVGAGI in the germline V gene. The ends were cut back, 8 bases at V and 1 base at J, with 21 bases in the middle. This CDR3 is CASCYRVGEGSNQPQHF. The CDR3 bases are TGTGCCAGCTGCTACAGGGTAGGGGAGGGGAGCAATCAGCCCCAGCATTTT.

The CDR3 region is CSVATGGEAFF. The CDR3 DNA reads as TGCAGCGTTGCCACCGGAGGTGAAGCTTTCTTT. The V call is TRBV29-1, the J call TRBJ1-1; D ambiguous. CDR1 is SQVTM, CDR2 ANQGSEA, per germline. The CDR3 is 11 amino acids. V was cut by 4 bases and J by 7 bases, with 10 bases left in between.

In its sample, this clonotype was seen once. V and J are TRBV12-3 or TRBV12-4 and TRBJ1-2; perhaps TRBD1 as D (5 bases). V was pared by 5 bases and J by 3 bases, with 16 bases between. The CDR3 extends over 15 amino acids. For the CDR3, the DNA is TGTGCCAGCAGTCCTGCAGGGAGACGAGACTATGGCTACACCTTC. This sequence encodes CASSPAGRRDYGYTF.

The chain carries TRBV13 and TRBJ1-1, with 10 bases matching TRBD1. CDR3 length equals 15 residues. CDR1 and CDR2 from the germline V gene are PRHDT and FYEKMQ (reference sequence). With 5 bases clipped from V and 5 bases from J, the junction kept 8 bases outside the gene matches. In DNA form, the CDR3 reads TGTGCCAGCAGCATTCGACAGGGGGCGCGAACTGAAGCTTTCTTT. This encodes CASSIRQGARTEAFF.

The chain couples TRBV7-8 to TRBJ2-1; D call uncertain. Germline V gene data show CDR1 as SGHVS and CDR2 as FQNEAQ. The CDR3 spans 15 residues. V was trimmed by 1 base and J by 9 bases, leaving 16 bases between them. The CDR3, as DNA: TGTGCCAGCAGCTTAGTGTTGCGGAGAGGCGCTGAGCAGTTCTTC. Its translation: CASSLVLRRGAEQFF. The full variable domain, in which reference TRBV7-8 and TRBJ2-1 provide the parts outside the CDR3, is GAGVSQSPRYKVAKRGQDVALRCDPISGHVSLFWYQQALGQGPEFLTYFQNEAQLDKSGLPSDRFFAERPEGSVSTLKIQRTQQEDSAVYLCASSLVLRRGAEQFFGPGTRLTVL.

The genes are TRBV28 and TRBJ2-7; 14 nucleotides line up with TRBD2. The CDR3 consists of 15 residues. Germline CDR1 and CDR2: MDHEN and SYDVKM. V shed 3 bases and J 3 bases; nucleotides not matched to a gene: 1. CDR3 bases: TGTGCCAGCAGTTTGGGACTAGCGGGAGTCTACGAGCAGTACTTC. This translates into CASSLGLAGVYEQYF.

This clonotype was recorded once. The chain employs TRBV10-3 and TRBJ2-5; D might be TRBD2 (5 bases). The CDR3 extends over 13 amino acids. Germline CDR1 reads ENHRY; CDR2 reads SYGVKD. Trimming stripped 7 bases from V and 5 bases from J, with 14 bases between. The CDR3 bases are TGTGCCATCAAGGACTCGCTGAGGGAGACCCAGTACTTC. It specifies CAIKDSLRETQYF.

The chain is built from TRBV29-1 and TRBJ2-7, with TRBD1 identical over 8 bases. From germline, CDR1 is SQVTM and CDR2 ANQGSEA. Trimming cost V 1 base and J 6 bases; bases outside gene matches: 5. This CDR3 is 13 amino acids long. CDR3 protein: CSVEGTGYSEQYF. The CDR3 DNA follows: TGCAGCGTTGAAGGGACAGGGTACTCCGAGCAGTACTTC.

The rearrangement uses TRBV7-8 and TRBJ2-7; D is unresolved. This CDR3 contains 13 residues. The V and J ends lost 0 bases and 7 bases respectively, with 10 bases between them. Per germline, CDR1 SGHVS and CDR2 FQNEAQ. The CDR3 coding sequence is TGTGCCAGCAGCTTAGCGGGCGTCCATGAGCAGTACTTC. Translating gives CASSLAGVHEQYF. Drawing the rest from reference TRBV7-8 and TRBJ2-7, the complete variable domain is GAGVSQSPRYKVAKRGQDVALRCDPISGHVSLFWYQQALGQGPEFLTYFQNEAQLDKSGLPSDRFFAERPEGSVSTLKIQRTQQEDSAVYLCASSLAGVHEQYFGPGTRLTVT.

The CDR3 reads CASSLLRGYQSYEQYF. The CDR3 DNA reads TGTGCCAGCAGCTTACTACGGGGGTACCAATCCTACGAGCAGTACTTC. The gene calls are TRBV11-2 and TRBJ2-7, with D tentatively TRBD2 (6 bases). The CDR3 runs 16 residues. The V gene lost 2 bases and the J gene lost 1 base, with 15 bases spanning the gap. Germline lookup yields CDR1 SGHAT and CDR2 FQNNGV.